The 16 T cell receptor beta chains below all came from one sample that was sequenced in a study of CD8 T cells in ankylosing spondylitis. TCRdb called the 5' RACE reads again in MiXCR, with one record for every CDR3 protein. The sample consists of 210,000 or so distinct CDR3 sequences, roughly 25% of them appearing once. Material for sequencing was blood, either unsorted or a sorted T cell fraction (not recorded which). These receptors all come from a male donor with ankylosing spondylitis or in good health (not recorded which).

The chain uses TRBV12-3 or TRBV12-4 and TRBJ2-5, with D hard to call. Trimming stripped 3 bases from V and 5 bases from J, with 19 bases between. The CDR3 totals 16 residues. The CDR3 sequence is CASSFEALPRGETQYF. CDR3 DNA: TGTGCCAGCAGTTTTGAGGCCCTGCCCCGCGGCGAGACCCAGTACTTC.

This clonotype was observed at least ten times. The gene calls are TRBV5-1 and TRBJ2-1; D not certain. This CDR3 is built from 13 residues. The germline V and J ends were trimmed by 2 bases and 7 bases, with 10 bases remaining between them. Germline CDR1 and CDR2: SGHRS and YFSETQ. The CDR3 DNA sequence: TGCGCCAGCAGCTTCGGACGTACGAATGAGCAGTTCTTC. This encodes CASSFGRTNEQFF.

The rearrangement uses TRBV29-1 and TRBJ2-1, with 9 nucleotides matching TRBD2. CDR1 is SQVTM, CDR2 ANQGSEA, per germline. The CDR3 has 16 amino acids. J gave up 2 bases and V 4 bases, and 9 bases lay outside the gene matches. The CDR3 protein is CSVVGGGRAPYNEQFF. CDR3 DNA sequence: TGCAGCGTTGTGGGGGGCGGGAGGGCCCCCTACAATGAGCAGTTCTTC.

V gene TRBV5-1 combines with J gene TRBJ2-7, with 9 bases matching TRBD2. Looked up from germline, CDR1 is SGHRS and CDR2 is YFSETQ. This CDR3 spans 15 amino acids. With 5 bases clipped from V and 3 bases from J, the junction kept 9 bases outside the gene matches. The CDR3 spells CASRIAGENFYEQYF. For the CDR3, the DNA is TGCGCCAGCAGAATAGCGGGAGAAAACTTCTACGAGCAGTACTTC.

The chain is built from TRBV6-2 or TRBV6-3 and TRBJ2-6; weak D call: TRBD1 (5 bases). CDR3 length: 20 amino acids. Germline CDR1 and CDR2: MNHEY and SVGEGT. The V gene lost 1 base and the J gene lost 4 bases, with 23 bases spanning the gap. The CDR3: CASSYYPAPTRAYGANVLTF. Written as DNA, the CDR3 is TGTGCCAGCAGTTACTATCCTGCCCCCACCAGGGCTTACGGGGCCAACGTCCTGACTTTC.

The chain has TRBV5-1 and TRBJ2-5, with D maybe TRBD1 (5 bases). This CDR3 comprises 13 residues. Germline values: CDR1 SGHRS, CDR2 YFSETQ. Trimming stripped 4 bases from V and 4 bases from J, with 11 bases between. The CDR3 reads CASSPVGAETQYF. CDR3 nucleotides: TGCGCCAGCAGCCCAGTAGGGGCAGAGACCCAGTACTTC.

At least ten counts were recorded for this clonotype. The V and J genes are TRBV12-3 or TRBV12-4 and TRBJ1-1; a weak D match, TRBD1 (5 bases). The CDR3 sequence is 12 residues long. Trimming took 0 bases from V and 8 from J, leaving 7 bases between them. The chain's CDR3 is CASSLAAGEAFF. In DNA form, the CDR3 reads TGTGCCAGCAGTTTAGCGGCAGGGGAAGCTTTCTTT.

This clonotype showed up many times. This chain uses TRBV6-1 with TRBJ1-2; D gene ambiguous. This CDR3 is built from 13 residues. V lost 7 bases, J lost 0 bases, and 9 bases lay in between. Looked up from germline, CDR1 is MNHNS and CDR2 is SASEGT. The chain's CDR3 is CASTRDSNYGYTF. In DNA form, the CDR3 reads TGTGCCAGCACCCGGGATTCTAACTATGGCTACACCTTC.

The sample holds many counts of this clonotype. V gene TRBV7-2 combines with J gene TRBJ2-2; 9 bases map to TRBD2. V shed 7 bases and J 6 bases; nucleotides not matched to a gene: 12. The germline CDR1 and CDR2 sequences are SGHTA and FQGNSA. This CDR3 is 16 amino acids long. The CDR3 DNA reads TGTGCCAGCATCGTAATCTCTAGCGGGACCCCCGGGGAGCTGTTTTTT. Its translation is CASIVISSGTPGELFF.

This clonotype was found many times. J is TRBJ2-7 and V is TRBV7-2, with 7 bases identical to TRBD2. CDR3 length: 16 amino acids. V dropped 5 bases and J dropped 2; count of bases not matched to a gene: 12. CDR1 is SGHTA, CDR2 FQGNSA, per germline. CDR3 protein: CASSVSQVGGPYEQYF. CDR3 sequence (DNA): TGTGCCAGCAGCGTTAGCCAGGTGGGAGGGCCCTACGAGCAGTACTTC.

This clonotype turned up a few times. At one end the junction does not follow the germline gene, possibly because of a read error. V is TRBV29-1 and J is TRBJ1-1; D is uncertain. Germline V lookup: CDR1 SQVTM, CDR2 ANQGSEA. This CDR3 has 12 residues. In nucleotides, the CDR3 is TGCAGCGTTCAAGAGGGGAACACTGAAGCTTTCTTT. It encodes CSVQEGNTEAFF.

This clonotype was found many times. The rearrangement uses TRBV4-2 and TRBJ1-5, with a weak D call TRBD1 (6 bases). The germline gives CDR1 LGHNA, CDR2 YNFKEQ. The V end was cut by 0 bases, the J end by 4 bases, with 7 bases between. CDR3 length equals 14 residues. The CDR3 nucleotides read TGTGCCAGCAGCCAAGAGGGGACAAATCAGCCCCAGCATTTT. Translation gives CASSQEGTNQPQHF.

The gene calls are TRBV28 and TRBJ1-5; D perhaps matches TRBD1 (5 bases). V gave up 5 bases and J gave up 1 base, with 15 bases separating them. The germline V gene encodes CDR1 MDHEN and CDR2 SYDVKM. This CDR3 spans 16 amino acids. CDR3 loop: CASSPRGAASNQPQHF. The DNA of the CDR3 is TGTGCCAGCAGTCCTCGAGGGGCAGCGAGCAATCAGCCCCAGCATTTT. The whole variable domain, filled in from reference TRBV28 and TRBJ1-5, reads DVKVTQSSRYLVKRTGEKVFLECVQDMDHENMFWYRQDPGLGLRLIYFSYDVKMKEKGDIPEGYSVSREKKERFSLILESASTNQTSMYLCASSPRGAASNQPQHFGDGTRLSIL.

The V and J genes are TRBV12-3 or TRBV12-4 and TRBJ1-4; no clear D gene. The V gene lost 4 bases and the J gene lost 8 bases, with 8 bases spanning the gap. This CDR3 is built from 12 residues. CDR3: CASSSLPEKLFF. In DNA, the CDR3 is TGTGCCAGCAGTTCCCTCCCCGAAAAACTGTTTTTT.

This chain joins TRBV29-1 and TRBJ2-5; D possibly corresponds to TRBD2 (6 bases). V dropped 7 bases and J dropped 5 bases, with 8 bases sitting between them. Germline CDR1 SQVTM, CDR2 ANQGSEA. The CDR3 covers 10 residues. CDR3: CSAGVETQYF. The CDR3 bases are TGCAGCGCGGGGGTGGAGACCCAGTACTTC.

The CDR3 is CSARGSVTVSSYNSPLHF. Written as DNA, the CDR3 is TGCAGTGCTAGGGGCAGTGTTACGGTCAGCTCCTATAATTCACCCCTCCACTTT. V usage is TRBV20-1 and J usage is TRBJ1-6, with D unresolved. Looked up from germline, CDR1 is DFQATT and CDR2 is SNEGSKA (reference sequence). Trimming shortened V by 3 bases and J by 0 bases, and 18 bases separated the two germline ends. The CDR3 loop spans 18 amino acids.